The sequence of this TCR beta chain was determined in a study of T cell responses to AZD1222 COVID-19 vaccine. Study information: Combined were second doses at about 4 or about 12 weeks. Study-level findings and limits: Baseline serology detected seropositivity in only six or seven AZD1222 recipients. The donors showed a predominance of white British ancestry and of females, with possible underestimation of clonal diversity.

With V trimmed by 2 bases and J by 0 bases, 8 bases remained unmatched. This CDR3 is 18 amino acids long. Germline loops: CDR1 SGHTS, CDR2 YDEGEE. This table comes from immunoSEQ multiplex PCR, and its TCRdb copy is limited to in-frame clones, with some not included. Of about 120,000 clones listed, 90% were seen once; the top ten hold less than 9%. In the case of this clone: Its specificity is unknown.

This chain links TRBV5-8 with TRBJ2-6; 7 bases line up with TRBD1. The sequences come from peripheral blood, collected on day 0 of AZD1222 vaccination. The receptor's source is an adult in good health. CDR3 protein: CASSLQGQSVSGANVLTF. For the CDR3, the DNA is TGTGCCAGCAGCTTACAGGGACAGTCTGTCTCTGGGGCCAACGTCCTGACTTTC. Together with reference TRBV5-8 and TRBJ2-6, the CDR3 gives the full variable domain: EAGVTQSPTHLIKTRGQQATLRCSPISGHTSVYWYQQALGLGLQFLLWYDEGEERNRGNFPPRFSGRQFPNYSSELNVNALELEDSALYLCASSLQGQSVSGANVLTFGAGSRLTVL.